Detailed here is one T cell receptor beta chain. Its cognate antigen has yet to be identified. No base quality values were provided; no much bigger clone lies one nucleotide off. This entry comes from a study of blood T cell repertoires in COVID-19 (dated by TCRdb to 2020 to 2022). Regarding the complete study: Samples covering the acute and convalescent phases of COVID-19 were provided by collaborators in the United States, Italy and Spain. The prospective study material was composed of cDNA or gDNA derived from T cells, B-cell-depleted T cells, or PBMCs. Deeply sampled blood TCRbeta repertoires from subjects exposed to, actively infected with, or recovered from COVID-19 were included in the dataset. The repertoires were released in a freely available public database intended as a resource for research on the immune response to SARS-CoV-2. Samples were obtained from the ongoing ImmuneRACE study (first 160 participants) and from roughly 1,300 subjects provided by 6 global collaborators. Nearly every sample came with metadata listing a de-identified subject ID, COVID-19 status, age in years and sex. Where available, HLA class I and class II types were taken from metadata supplied by the sample provider and were not determined by assay-based typing. General conclusions and limits of the study: The quantity of clinical and demographic metadata differed by source and by participant and was supplied without curation.

The germline V gene encodes CDR1 SGHNT and CDR2 YYREEE (reference sequence). The junction shows trimming of 9 bases on V and 2 bases on J, plus 14 bases between the germline ends. Its CDR3 holds 13 amino acids, cysteine through phenylalanine. Only CDR3 DNA is held: 39 bases, read in frame from base 1. In the prospective study, participants were about 18 to 95 years old, resided in 20 to 30 geographic areas of the United States, and were enrolled through a virtual design. In the prospective study, cohorts were assigned on the basis of participant-reported clinical history obtained from a screening survey and a study questionnaire. ImmuneRACE Cohort 3 recovered participants were defined by two consecutive negative NP/OP PCR tests, healthcare professional clearance, or symptom resolution. Mobile phlebotomists in the prospective study collected whole blood, serum and a nasopharyngeal or oropharyngeal swab from every participant. Prospective study participants could optionally give additional blood draws and questionnaires over an approximately 2-month period. Prospective study blood samples were shipped either frozen or at room temperature before DNA extraction.

TCRbeta CDR3 regions were amplified from genomic DNA using the immunoSEQ Assay, a bias-controlled multiplex PCR. Concerning the study's data processing: The number of nucleated cells in each sample was estimated from the amplification of reference gene primers within the assay. To quantify the absolute abundance of each unique TCRbeta CDR3 rearrangement, sequence reads were collapsed and filtered. For each sample, productive Simpson clonality was calculated as the square root of Simpson's diversity index over productive rearrangements. In TCRdb, the immuneACCESS table is reduced to in-frame sequences with V and J assigned. These tables do not hold every clone; where another copy was compared, an unresolved V gene accounts for under half, and the others remain unexplained. V and J calls and clone size follow that table, whereas D and trimming were derived from the DNA. The sample table lists approximately 160,000 clones, over 80% of them with a count of one. 4.4% of the sample rests with the top ten.

The sequence joins TRBV5-4 to TRBJ1-2; TRBD1 is a weak D gene call, 5 bases matching. The clonotype was recovered from a woman in her 50s who had recovered from COVID-19. Material for sequencing was PBMCs or T cells enriched from blood (not recorded which). The DNA reads as follows: TGTGCCACATCGGACACCAGGAACTATGGCTACACCTTC. This encodes CATSDTRNYGYTF. Beyond the CDR3, the reference TRBV5-4 and TRBJ1-2 genes provide the residues; the full variable domain reads: ETGVTQSPTHLIKTRGQQVTLRCSSQSGHNTVSWYQQALGQGPQFIFQYYREEENGRGNFPPRFSGLQFPNYSSELNVNALELDDSALYLCATSDTRNYGYTFGSGTRLTVV.